The rows below give T cell receptor beta chains drawn from one sample of a study of cytomegalovirus exposure and HLA in healthy donors. Profiling relied on immunoSEQ multiplex PCR, and the TCRdb table lists in-frame clones only, not all of them. The sample holds about 140,000 clones; 77% are singletons and the top ten take about 5.3%. The sequencing sample was made of PBMCs. The receptors here all came from a woman between 50 and 59 years old in good health and CMV-seronegative. CDR3s leave out the opening cysteine and the closing phenylalanine or tryptophan. D genes are given only for firm matches.

v_call	d_call	j_call	cdr3_aa
TRBV7-3	.	TRBJ2-6	ASSPEGASGANVLT
TRBV2	.	TRBJ1-2	ASSLTGYYGYT
TRBV18	.	TRBJ1-2	ASSPDRNGYT
TRBV7-2	TRBD1	TRBJ2-7	ASSLGPRTGAYEQY
TRBV7-2	.	TRBJ2-2	ASSLDTGTLNTGELF
TRBV4-2	TRBD2	TRBJ2-1	ASSQDEAGGVDEQF
TRBV4-2	TRBD1	TRBJ2-3	ASSPRGREVTQY
TRBV4-1	.	TRBJ1-2	ASSQGRGGRAYYGYT
TRBV7-9	.	TRBJ1-1	ASSLWEGAEAF
TRBV7-3	.	TRBJ2-5	ASSSIPGETQY
TRBV10-1	.	TRBJ2-1	ASSESAGWNYNEQF
TRBV5-6	TRBD2	TRBJ2-5	ASSSSGGARETQY
TRBV6-5	.	TRBJ1-5	ASSKGVSGNQPQH
TRBV25-1	.	TRBJ2-2	ASCRGPNTGELF
TRBV28	.	TRBJ1-6	ASSPAGPNSPLH
TRBV7-9	TRBD2	TRBJ2-3	SSSLAGLTTDTQY
TRBV4-1	TRBD2	TRBJ2-7	ASSQELAGGRYEQY
TRBV5-1	TRBD1	TRBJ2-7	ASSWGQGGSYEQY
TRBV28	.	TRBJ1-2	ASRGTGRDGYT
TRBV29-1	TRBD2	TRBJ2-1	SVLTGGNNEQF
TRBV4-1	TRBD1	TRBJ2-7	ASSRGTEYEQY
TRBV5-6	.	TRBJ1-1	ASSLVPVTEAF
TRBV29-1	.	TRBJ1-2	SVLEGGSGYT
TRBV7-9	TRBD1	TRBJ2-7	ASSSTGAYSYEQY
TRBV28	.	TRBJ1-2	ASSRGYGYT
TRBV7-3	.	TRBJ1-2	ASSLAQGYGYT
TRBV11-1	TRBD1	TRBJ2-5	ASSGQGATYQETQY
TRBV5-1	.	TRBJ2-4	ASSLGQGAKNIQY
TRBV5-1	.	TRBJ1-2	ASSLAGGRSYT
TRBV28	TRBD1	TRBJ1-2	ASSFAPPRTGEDYGYT
TRBV7-2	.	TRBJ2-5	ASSLGQLGETQY
TRBV4-3	.	TRBJ1-2	ASSQESVYYGYT
TRBV19	.	TRBJ1-3	ASMDRGAHSGNTIY
TRBV5-1	.	TRBJ1-6	ASSSPGRQNSPLH
TRBV5-5	TRBD1	TRBJ2-1	ASSHIGQGDYEQF
TRBV28	.	TRBJ1-1	ASTSGFGPEAF
TRBV5-1	TRBD1	TRBJ2-2	ASSLGDRDTGELF
TRBV9	.	TRBJ2-5	ASSVGAEYTTGTQY
TRBV27	.	TRBJ2-7	ASSLLGRNSYEQY